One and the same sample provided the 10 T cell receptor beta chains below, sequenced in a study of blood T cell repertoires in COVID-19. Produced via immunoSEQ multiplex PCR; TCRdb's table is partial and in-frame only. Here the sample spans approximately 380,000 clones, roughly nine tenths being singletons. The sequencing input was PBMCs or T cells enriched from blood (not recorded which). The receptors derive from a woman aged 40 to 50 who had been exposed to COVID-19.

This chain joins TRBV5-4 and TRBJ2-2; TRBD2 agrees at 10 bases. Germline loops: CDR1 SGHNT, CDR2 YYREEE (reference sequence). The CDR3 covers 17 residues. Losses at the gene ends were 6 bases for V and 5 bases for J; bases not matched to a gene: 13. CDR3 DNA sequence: TGTGCCAGCACCCTATGGGCGGCTAGCGGGAGAACCGGGGAGCTGTTTTTT. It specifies CASTLWAASGRTGELFF.

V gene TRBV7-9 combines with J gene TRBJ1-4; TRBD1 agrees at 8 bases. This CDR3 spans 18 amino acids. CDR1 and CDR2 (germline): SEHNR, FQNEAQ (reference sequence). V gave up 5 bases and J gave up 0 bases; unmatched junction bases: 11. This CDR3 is CASSVGQGDFATNEKLFF. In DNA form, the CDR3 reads TGTGCCAGCAGCGTTGGACAGGGCGATTTTGCAACTAATGAAAAACTGTTTTTT.

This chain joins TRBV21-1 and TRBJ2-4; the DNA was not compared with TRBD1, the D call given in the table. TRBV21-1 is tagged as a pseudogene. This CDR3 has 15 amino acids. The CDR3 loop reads CASRPRGRDKNIQYF. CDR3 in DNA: TGTGCCAGCAGACCGAGGGGGCGCGACAAAAACATTCAGTACTTC.

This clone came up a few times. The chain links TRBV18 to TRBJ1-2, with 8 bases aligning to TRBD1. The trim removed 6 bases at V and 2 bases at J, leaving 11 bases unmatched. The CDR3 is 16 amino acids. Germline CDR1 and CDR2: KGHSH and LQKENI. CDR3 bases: TGTGCCAGCTCTAGCCGAACTCAGGGGGCAAACTATGGCTACACCTTC. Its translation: CASSSRTQGANYGYTF.

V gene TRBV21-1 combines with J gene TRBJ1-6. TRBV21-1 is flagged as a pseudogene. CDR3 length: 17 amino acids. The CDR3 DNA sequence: TGTGCCAGCAGCAAAGTGGGTTCGGGGGAGGAGAATTCACCCCTCCACTTT. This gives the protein CASSKVGSGEENSPLHF.

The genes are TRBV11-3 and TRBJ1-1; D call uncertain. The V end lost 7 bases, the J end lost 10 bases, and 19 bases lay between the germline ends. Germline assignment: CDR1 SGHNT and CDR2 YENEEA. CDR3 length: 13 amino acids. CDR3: CASTSVPLVRAFF. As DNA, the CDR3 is TGTGCCAGCACCTCCGTCCCTCTCGTTCGAGCTTTCTTT. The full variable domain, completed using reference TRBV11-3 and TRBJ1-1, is EAGVVQSPRYKIIEKKQPVAFWCNPISGHNTLYWYLQNLGQGPELLIRYENEEAVDDSQLPKDRFSAERLKGVDSTLKIQPAELGDSAVYLCASTSVPLVRAFFGQGTRLTVV.

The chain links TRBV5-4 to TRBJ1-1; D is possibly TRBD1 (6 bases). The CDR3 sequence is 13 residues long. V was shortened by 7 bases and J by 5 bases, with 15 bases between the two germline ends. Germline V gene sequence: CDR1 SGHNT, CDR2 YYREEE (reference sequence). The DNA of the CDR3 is TGTGCCAGCCGGGGGGGGGCAACGACTGAAGCTTTCTTT. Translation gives CASRGGATTEAFF.

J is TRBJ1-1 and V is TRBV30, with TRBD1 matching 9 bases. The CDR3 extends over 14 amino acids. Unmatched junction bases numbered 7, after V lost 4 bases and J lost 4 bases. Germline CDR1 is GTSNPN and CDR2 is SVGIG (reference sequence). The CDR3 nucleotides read TGTGCCTGGAAACGAGACAGGGGGATCACTGAAGCTTTCTTT. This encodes CAWKRDRGITEAFF.

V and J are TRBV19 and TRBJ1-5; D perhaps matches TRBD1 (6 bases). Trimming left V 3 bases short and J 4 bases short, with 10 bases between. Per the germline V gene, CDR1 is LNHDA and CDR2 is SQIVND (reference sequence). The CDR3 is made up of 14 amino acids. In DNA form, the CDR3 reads TGTGCCAGTAGTATTAACAGGGATAATCAGCCCCAGCATTTT. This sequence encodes CASSINRDNQPQHF.

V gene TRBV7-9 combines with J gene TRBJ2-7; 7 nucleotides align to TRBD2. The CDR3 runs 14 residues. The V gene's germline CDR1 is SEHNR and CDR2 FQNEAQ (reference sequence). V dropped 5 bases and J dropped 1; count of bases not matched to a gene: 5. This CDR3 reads CASSLGLGSYEQYF. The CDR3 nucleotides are TGTGCCAGCAGCCTTGGACTAGGTTCCTACGAGCAGTACTTC.